This T cell receptor (beta chain) was sequenced in a study of T cell repertoires in cytomegalovirus infection. Whole-study results and caveats: Predominance within the ex vivo response was attributable to HLA-C-restricted CMV-specific TCR beta clonotypes. Summed frequency of shared TCR beta families picked out CMV carriers who also had the relevant HLA.

Turning to this clonotype: No antigen is known for it.

TCRdb fed the reads into MiXCR, producing one record per CDR3 protein. The table shows about 570,000 distinct CDR3 sequences, with around two fifths occurring only once. Trimming took 2 bases from V and 7 from J, leaving 12 bases between them. CDR3 size: 15 residues. The J gene is TRBJ1-6, the V gene TRBV12-3 or TRBV12-4; D remains ambiguous. The sequences come from cultured PBMCs, collected from culture after CMV antigen stimulation. The receptor comes from a human donor in good health (CMV status not recorded). Some clones in this sample may be carry-over from other donors' samples. The CDR3 sequence: CASSLWSPSNSPLHF. CDR3 nucleotides: TGTGCCAGCAGTTTATGGAGTCCCTCGAATTCACCCCTCCACTTT.